The 26 T cell receptor beta chains below come from one sample, sequenced in a study of blood T cell repertoires in COVID-19. Libraries were prepared by immunoSEQ multiplex PCR; TCRdb keeps only in-frame clonotypes and omits some of them. The top ten clones hold 1.5% to 2% of a sample with over 200,000 clones, about 90% of them seen once. Sequencing was done on a sample of peripheral blood. Receptor source: a man aged 35-49 years with active or convalescent COVID-19.

The V and J genes are TRBV27 and TRBJ1-4; the D is unclear. CDR1 is MNHEY and CDR2 is SMNVEV in the germline V gene (reference sequence). The CDR3 is 15 amino acids. Deletions cut 2 bases from V and 8 bases from J, with 15 bases between. The CDR3 reads CASSLSFGRREKLFF. CDR3 coding DNA: TGTGCCAGCAGTTTAAGTTTCGGGAGGCGCGAAAAACTGTTTTTT.

The rearrangement links TRBV5-1 to TRBJ2-1; 9 nucleotides match TRBD1. Germline CDR1 reads SGHRS; CDR2 reads YFSETQ. This CDR3 is 14 amino acids long. V lost 5 bases and J lost 6; bases outside the gene matches: 6. CDR3 residues: CASSPGTGRNEQFF. DNA for the CDR3: TGCGCCAGCAGTCCCGGGACAGGGCGCAATGAGCAGTTCTTC.

The chain is built from TRBV11-2 and TRBJ1-1; no clear D. The length of the CDR3 is 12 residues. Germline CDR1 reads SGHAT; CDR2 reads FQNNGV. Trimming cost V 2 bases and J 3 bases, with 4 bases left between them. The CDR3 protein is CASSLPYTEAFF. The CDR3 bases are TGTGCCAGCAGCTTACCATACACTGAAGCTTTCTTT.

The rearrangement joins TRBV27 to TRBJ2-3; TRBD2 agrees at 12 bases. J lost 5 bases, V lost 4 bases, and 4 bases had no gene match. Germline V gene sequence: CDR1 MNHEY, CDR2 SMNVEV (reference sequence). The CDR3 contains 15 residues. CDR3 protein: CASSSLAGGLDTQYF. Here the CDR3 DNA reads TGTGCCAGCAGTTCCCTAGCGGGAGGGTTAGATACGCAGTATTTT.

The V gene is TRBV18, the J gene TRBJ2-3; 10 bases agree with TRBD1. The germline V gene encodes CDR1 KGHSH and CDR2 LQKENI. Trimming cost V 0 bases and J 5 bases; bases outside gene matches: 5. The CDR3 sequence is 16 residues long. The CDR3, as DNA: TGTGCCAGCTCACCACCGCTGACAGGGGGCGTAGATACGCAGTATTTT. Translated, it gives CASSPPLTGGVDTQYF.

The chain is built from TRBV9 and TRBJ2-1; TRBD2 matches at 13 bases. V shed 4 bases and J 4 bases; nucleotides not matched to a gene: 11. CDR3 size: 18 residues. Germline V gene sequence: CDR1 SGDLS, CDR2 YYNGEE. CDR3 amino acids: CASSLTSGGGARYNEQFF. The CDR3 DNA follows: TGTGCCAGCAGCTTAACTAGCGGGGGGGGAGCCAGGTACAATGAGCAGTTCTTC.

This clone occurred once. The DNA for the CDR3 is TGTGCCAGCAGTTTACAGACAGGGAACGACGAGCAGTACTTC. It is translated as CASSLQTGNDEQYF. V and J are TRBV28 and TRBJ2-7, with 7 bases aligning to TRBD1. Germline V CDR1 and CDR2: MDHEN, SYDVKM. J lost 5 bases, V lost 2 bases, and 6 bases had no gene match. The CDR3 loop spans 14 amino acids.

The J gene is TRBJ2-3, the V gene TRBV5-4; TRBD2 agrees at 10 bases. Trimming at V came to 4 bases and at J to 3 bases, leaving 11 bases not matched to a gene. This CDR3 spans 17 amino acids. Germline CDR1 SGHNT, CDR2 YYREEE (reference sequence). In nucleotides, the CDR3 is TGTGCCAGCAGCAGACCTCAGCGGGGGGGCGGTACAGATACGCAGTATTTT. This sequence encodes CASSRPQRGGGTDTQYF.

The chain has TRBV10-2 and TRBJ1-5; D uncertain. This CDR3 contains 15 residues. Germline-derived CDR1 and CDR2 are WSHSY and SAAADI. V was pared by 2 bases and J by 0 bases, with 8 bases between. The CDR3 coding sequence is TGCGCCAGCAGTGAGGCAGACTATAGCAATCAGCCCCAGCATTTT. As protein: CASSEADYSNQPQHF.

This rearrangement joins TRBV18 to TRBJ2-5; D unclear. V was cut by 3 bases and J by 2 bases, with 7 bases left in between. Germline V CDR1 and CDR2: KGHSH, LQKENI. The CDR3 is 13 amino acids. CDR3 sequence reads: CASSPWQQETQYF. The CDR3 DNA sequence: TGTGCCAGCTCACCTTGGCAGCAAGAGACCCAGTACTTC.

The chain is built from TRBV27 and TRBJ2-7, with 7 bases lining up with TRBD1. This CDR3 has 14 residues. In germline, CDR1 is MNHEY, CDR2 SMNVEV (reference sequence). J gave up 4 bases and V 3 bases, and 6 bases lay outside the gene matches. The CDR3 nucleotides read TGTGCCAGCAGTTTCCGGGACAGACTGTACGAGCAGTACTTC. It specifies CASSFRDRLYEQYF.

The J gene is TRBJ2-7, the V gene TRBV7-8; perhaps TRBD2 as D (6 bases). V was shortened by 1 base and J by 7 bases, with 14 bases between the two germline ends. The CDR3 consists of 14 residues. In germline, CDR1 is SGHVS, CDR2 FQNEAQ. The CDR3 DNA reads as TGTGCCAGCAGCTTAGTAACGGGAGCAGGAGAGCAGTACTTC. Protein: CASSLVTGAGEQYF.

J is TRBJ2-1 and V is TRBV5-6, with 9 bases matching TRBD1. The germline V gene has CDR1 SGHDT and CDR2 YYEEEE. The ends lost 4 bases at V and 2 bases at J; junction bases unmatched: 4. This CDR3 contains 15 residues. CDR3 bases: TGTGCCAGCAGCCCCGGGACAGGGACCTACAATGAGCAGTTCTTC. It encodes CASSPGTGTYNEQFF.

The chain is built from TRBV14 and TRBJ1-2; the D is unclear. Trimming took off 0 bases at V and 7 bases at J, with 9 bases between the two ends. The CDR3 consists of 13 residues. Per the germline V gene, CDR1 is SGHDN and CDR2 is FVKESK. The CDR3 sequence: CASSQDASRGYTF. The CDR3 DNA is TGTGCCAGCAGCCAAGATGCCTCGCGTGGCTACACCTTC.

A single count supports this clone. The gene calls are TRBV7-2 and TRBJ1-2, with 9 bases matching TRBD1. V shed 3 bases and J 8 bases; nucleotides not matched to a gene: 4. The CDR3 runs 13 residues. Germline-derived CDR1 and CDR2 are SGHTA and FQGNSA. The DNA for the CDR3 is TGTGCCAGCAGCTTGAGGACAGGGGACGGCTACACCTTC. Translating gives CASSLRTGDGYTF.

The CDR3 is CASSPSGSNQPQHF. The CDR3 coding sequence is TGTGCCAGCAGCCCCTCAGGGAGCAATCAGCCCCAGCATTTT. The chain uses TRBV12-1 and TRBJ1-5; TRBD1, the table's D call, was not compared with the DNA. TRBV12-1 is a pseudogene locus. CDR3 size: 14 residues.

This clone was observed a few times. V and J are TRBV30 and TRBJ1-2; the D gene is possibly TRBD1 (6 bases). Germline V CDR1 and CDR2: GTSNPN, SVGIG (reference sequence). V dropped 2 bases and J dropped 7 bases, with 17 bases sitting between them. CDR3 length equals 14 residues. CDR3 bases: TGTGCCTGGAGTAAAAACCCAGGGGCTGGTGGCTACACCTTC. Translating it yields CAWSKNPGAGGYTF.

This rearrangement joins TRBV19 to TRBJ1-4; weak D call: TRBD1 (6 bases). This CDR3 region has 12 residues. Germline CDR1 LNHDA, CDR2 SQIVND (reference sequence). The V and J ends lost 10 bases and 10 bases respectively, with 16 bases between them. The CDR3 loop reads CAISPLGGKLFF. CDR3 DNA sequence: TGTGCCATCTCTCCTCTAGGGGGAAAACTGTTTTTT.

The rearrangement uses TRBV5-1 and TRBJ1-3; weak D call: TRBD1 (6 bases). V lost 0 bases, J lost 6 bases, and 10 bases lay in between. This CDR3 is 14 amino acids long. Germline loops: CDR1 SGHRS, CDR2 YFSETQ. CDR3 region: CASSLDRVENTIYF. The CDR3 coding sequence is TGCGCCAGCAGCTTGGACAGGGTGGAAAACACCATATATTTT.

This clone was seen at least ten times. The chain couples TRBV5-8 to TRBJ2-7; 9 positions match TRBD1. Germline-derived CDR1 and CDR2 are SGHTS and YDEGEE. V shed 0 bases and J 3 bases; nucleotides not matched to a gene: 1. The CDR3 loop spans 14 amino acids. CDR3 sequence: CASSLGQGDYEQYF. The CDR3 DNA reads as TGTGCCAGCAGCTTGGGACAGGGGGACTACGAGCAGTACTTC.

The chain employs TRBV9 and TRBJ2-3; possible D gene TRBD2, 6 bases. Trimming cost V 5 bases and J 1 base, with 20 bases left between them. This CDR3 region has 17 residues. CDR1 is SGDLS, CDR2 YYNGEE, per germline. The CDR3 loop is CASSQDTRGLRTDTQYF. In nucleotides, the CDR3 is TGTGCCAGCAGTCAGGATACACGGGGACTTCGCACAGATACGCAGTATTTT. Full variable domain (outside the CDR3, taken from reference TRBV9 and TRBJ2-3): DSGVTQTPKHLITATGQRVTLRCSPRSGDLSVYWYQQSLDQGLQFLIQYYNGEERAKGNILERFSAQQFPDLHSELNLSSLELGDSALYFCASSQDTRGLRTDTQYFGPGTRLTVL.

The chain uses TRBV28 and TRBJ1-2, with TRBD1 as a possible D gene (6 bases). The V gene lost 11 bases and the J gene lost 7 bases, with 20 bases spanning the gap. CDR1 and CDR2 (germline): MDHEN, SYDVKM. This CDR3 has 13 residues. The CDR3 sequence is CASSRTGYGGYTF. Written as DNA, the CDR3 is TGTGCCTCATCCCGAACAGGGTACGGTGGCTACACCTTC.

The gene calls are TRBV6-5 and TRBJ2-7; TRBD2 is a possible D gene (6 bases). From germline, CDR1 is MNHEY and CDR2 SVGAGI. V was cut by 10 bases and J by 2 bases, with 18 bases left in between. The CDR3 length is 14 residues. CDR3 protein: CAIPGGALPYEQYF. The CDR3 DNA follows: TGTGCCATACCTGGAGGGGCCCTCCCCTACGAGCAGTACTTC.

The gene calls are TRBV19 and TRBJ2-7; D not certain. The CDR3 spans 9 residues. The germline CDR1 and CDR2 sequences are LNHDA and SQIVND (reference sequence). The V gene lost 11 bases and the J gene lost 2 bases, with 4 bases spanning the gap. CDR3: CAGAYEQYF. In DNA, the CDR3 is TGTGCCGGAGCCTACGAGCAGTACTTC.

The chain employs TRBV10-3 and TRBJ1-1; 11 bases line up with TRBD1. The V gene's germline CDR1 is ENHRY and CDR2 SYGVKD. With 6 bases clipped from V and 4 bases from J, the junction kept 7 bases outside the gene matches. This CDR3 has 15 amino acids. This CDR3 is CAISYRTGGGTEAFF. As DNA, the CDR3 is TGTGCCATCAGCTATCGGACAGGGGGCGGCACTGAAGCTTTCTTT.

The chain carries TRBV11-2 and TRBJ2-1, with 9 bases identical to TRBD2. This CDR3 contains 15 residues. After removal of 5 bases from V and 8 bases from J, the junction contained 10 bases not matched to a gene. Germline loops: CDR1 SGHAT, CDR2 FQNNGV. CDR3 bases: TGTGCCAGCAGCCCTTCGGGCGGGAGGGCCTATGAGCAGTTCTTC. Translating gives CASSPSGGRAYEQFF.